This T cell receptor (beta chain) was documented in a study of T-cell reconstitution after alpha-beta-depleted transplantation in children (TCRdb year 2016). Background on the whole study: The study quantitatively tracked T-cell immune reconstitution after TCRalphabeta/CD19-depleted allogeneic hematopoietic cell transplantation in children using TCR repertoire profiling. Study-level results and caveats: About two months after transplant, the apparently early recovery of alphabetaT-cell counts reportedly depended on just several hundred clones that had expanded rapidly and came from non-depleted graft cells. In some patients, the high TCRbeta diversity seen at day 60 was put down to recipient T cells and intrathymic progenitors that had survived conditioning. Over subsequent months, a decline in hyperexpanded clone frequencies was noted, and after one year, T-cell counts and TCRbeta diversity were mostly ascribed to newly produced T cells.

Library preparation employed PCR. Sequencing was carried out with an Illumina HiSeq 2500. To normalize quantification of the TCRbeta repertoire, the TCR libraries were built with molecular barcoding that relied on unique molecular identifiers. In TCRdb, the public reads were trimmed at Q25 with fastp and aligned with MiXCR, with productive beta chains retained. Rows with one shared CDR3 protein collapse into an entry with the most common genes and DNA. Across this sample there are 700,000 or so distinct CDR3 sequences, with under 15% seen only once. The leading ten clones occupy 0.79% of the sample. Reading the label with the study, this specimen's treatment or condition is: allogeneic hematopoietic cell transplantation with graft depleted of TCRalphabeta T cells and CD19 B cells. The transplant recipients were children given TCRalphabeta/CD19-depleted allogeneic hematopoietic cell grafts. In regard to this clonotype: What this receptor recognizes is not known. No clone much larger than this one lies a single base away; base qualities are absent.

V loses 7 bases, J loses 3 bases, and the germline ends lie 15 bases apart. The CDR3, cysteine through phenylalanine, is 13 amino acids long. The read is trimmed to its CDR3 DNA, 39 bases read in frame from base 1. In the germline V gene (reference sequence), CDR1 corresponds to DFQATT and CDR2 to SNEGSKA. This sequence uses TRBV20-1 and TRBJ1-1, with the D gene not clear enough to name. The source material was PBMCs, sampled before TCRalphabeta/CD19-depleted stem cell transplant. The sequence was collected from a girl aged 2 to 10 with congenital amegakaryocytic thrombocytopenia, due to receive a stem cell transplant. The base sequence is TGCAGTGGCAGTTCCGGGAGGGACACTGAAGCTTTCTTT. Its protein product is CSGSSGRDTEAFF.